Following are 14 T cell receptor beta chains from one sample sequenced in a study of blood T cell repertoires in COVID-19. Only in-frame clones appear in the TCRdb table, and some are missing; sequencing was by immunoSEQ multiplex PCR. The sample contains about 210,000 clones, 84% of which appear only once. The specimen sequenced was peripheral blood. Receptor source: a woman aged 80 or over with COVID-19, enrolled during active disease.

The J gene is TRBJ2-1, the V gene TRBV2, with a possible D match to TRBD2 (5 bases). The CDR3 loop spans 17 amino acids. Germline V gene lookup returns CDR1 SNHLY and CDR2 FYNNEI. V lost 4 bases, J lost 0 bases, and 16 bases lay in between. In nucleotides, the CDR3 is TGTGCCAGCAGTGCGAATGGACTCCGGAGCTCCTACAATGAGCAGTTCTTC. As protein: CASSANGLRSSYNEQFF.

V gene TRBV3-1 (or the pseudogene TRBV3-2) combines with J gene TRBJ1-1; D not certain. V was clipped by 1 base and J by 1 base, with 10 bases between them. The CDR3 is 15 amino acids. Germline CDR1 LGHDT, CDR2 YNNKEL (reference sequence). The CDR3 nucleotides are TGTGCCAGCAGCCAAGGGTCCGGGGAGAACACTGAAGCTTTCTTT. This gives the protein CASSQGSGENTEAFF.

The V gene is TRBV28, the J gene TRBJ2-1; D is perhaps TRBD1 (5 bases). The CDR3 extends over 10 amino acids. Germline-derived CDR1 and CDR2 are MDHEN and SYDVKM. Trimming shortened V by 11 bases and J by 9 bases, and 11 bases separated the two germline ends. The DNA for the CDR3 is TGTGCCGTGTGGGGCAGTGAGCAGTTCTTC. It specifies CAVWGSEQFF.

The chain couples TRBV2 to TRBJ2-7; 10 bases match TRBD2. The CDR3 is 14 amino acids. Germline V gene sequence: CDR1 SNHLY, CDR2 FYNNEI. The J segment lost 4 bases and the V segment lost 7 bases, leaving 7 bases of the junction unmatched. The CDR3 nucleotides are TGTGCCAGCATTCCGACTAGCGGGCCTTACGAGCAGTACTTC. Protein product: CASIPTSGPYEQYF.

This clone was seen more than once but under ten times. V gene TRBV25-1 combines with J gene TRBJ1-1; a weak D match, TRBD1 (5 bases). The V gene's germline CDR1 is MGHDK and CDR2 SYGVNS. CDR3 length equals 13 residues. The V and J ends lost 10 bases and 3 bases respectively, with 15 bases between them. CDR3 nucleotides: TGTGCCACCCAGAAAGGGGTTTACACTGAAGCTTTCTTT. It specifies CATQKGVYTEAFF.

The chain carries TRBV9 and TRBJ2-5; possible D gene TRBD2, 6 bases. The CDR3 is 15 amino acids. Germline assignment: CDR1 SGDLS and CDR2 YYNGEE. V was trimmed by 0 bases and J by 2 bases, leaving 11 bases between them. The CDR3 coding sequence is TGTGCCAGCAGCGTAGGCGGGGCCCCGCAAGAGACCCAGTACTTC. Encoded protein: CASSVGGAPQETQYF.

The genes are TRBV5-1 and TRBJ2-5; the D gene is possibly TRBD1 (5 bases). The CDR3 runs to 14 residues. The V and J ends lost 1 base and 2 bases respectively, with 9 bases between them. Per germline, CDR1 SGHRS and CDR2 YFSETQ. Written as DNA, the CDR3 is TGCGCCAGCAGCTTGATGGGGCAACAAGAGACCCAGTACTTC. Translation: CASSLMGQQETQYF.

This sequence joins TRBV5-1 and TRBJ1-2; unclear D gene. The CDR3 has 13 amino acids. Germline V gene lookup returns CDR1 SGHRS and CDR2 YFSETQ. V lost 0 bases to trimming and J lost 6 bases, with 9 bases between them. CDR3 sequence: CASSLDWRDGYTF. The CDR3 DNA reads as TGCGCCAGCAGCTTGGATTGGCGGGATGGCTACACCTTC.

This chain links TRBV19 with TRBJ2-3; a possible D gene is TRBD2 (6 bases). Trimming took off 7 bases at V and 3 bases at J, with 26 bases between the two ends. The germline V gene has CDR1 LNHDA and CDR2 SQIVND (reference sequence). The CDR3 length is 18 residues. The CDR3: CASTPSPTGTRGTDTQYF. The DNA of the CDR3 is TGTGCCAGTACCCCCTCCCCGACCGGGACCCGGGGGACAGATACGCAGTATTTT.

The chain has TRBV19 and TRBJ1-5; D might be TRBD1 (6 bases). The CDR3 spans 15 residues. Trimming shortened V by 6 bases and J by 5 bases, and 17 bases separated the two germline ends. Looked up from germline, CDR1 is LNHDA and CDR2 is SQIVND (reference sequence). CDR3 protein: CASRAGQGTYQPQHF. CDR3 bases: TGTGCCAGTAGGGCGGGTCAGGGGACGTATCAGCCCCAGCATTTT.

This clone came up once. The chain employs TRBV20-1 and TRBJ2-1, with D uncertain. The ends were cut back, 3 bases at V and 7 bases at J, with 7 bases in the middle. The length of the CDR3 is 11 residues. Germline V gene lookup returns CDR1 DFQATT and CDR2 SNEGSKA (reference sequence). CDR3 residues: CSASSFNEQFF. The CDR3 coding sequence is TGCAGTGCTAGCTCCTTTAATGAGCAGTTCTTC.

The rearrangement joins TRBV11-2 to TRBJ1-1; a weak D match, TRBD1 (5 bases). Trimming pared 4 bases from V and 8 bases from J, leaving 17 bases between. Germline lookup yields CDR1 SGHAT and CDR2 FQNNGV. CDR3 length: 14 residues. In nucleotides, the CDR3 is TGTGCCAGCAGCTCCGACAGTGTCTGGCTGGAAGCTTTCTTT. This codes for CASSSDSVWLEAFF.

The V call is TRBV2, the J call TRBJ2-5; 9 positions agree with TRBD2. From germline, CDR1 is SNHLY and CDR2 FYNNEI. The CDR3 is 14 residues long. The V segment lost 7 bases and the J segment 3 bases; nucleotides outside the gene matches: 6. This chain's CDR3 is CASISGGTKETQYF. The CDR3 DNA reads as TGTGCCAGCATTAGCGGGGGCACCAAAGAGACCCAGTACTTC.

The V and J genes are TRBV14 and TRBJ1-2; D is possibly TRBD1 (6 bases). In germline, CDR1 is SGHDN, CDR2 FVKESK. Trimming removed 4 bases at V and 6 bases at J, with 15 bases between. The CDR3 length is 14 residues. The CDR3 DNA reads TGTGCCAGCAGCCGAACGACAGGCCGGCATGGCTACACCTTC. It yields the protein CASSRTTGRHGYTF. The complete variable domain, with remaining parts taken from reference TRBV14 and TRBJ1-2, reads EAGVTQFPSHSVIEKGQTVTLRCDPISGHDNLYWYRRVMGKEIKFLLHFVKESKQDESGMPNNRFLAERTGGTYSTLKVQPAELEDSGVYFCASSRTTGRHGYTFGSGTRLTVV.